The 9 T cell receptor beta chains presented below share a single source sample, sequenced in a study of CD8+ T cells in alopecia areata. Treatment here: oral pan-JAK inhibitor, 5-10 mg twice daily. RNA was extracted and reverse transcribed into cDNA as the sequencing template. Clones were read by immunoSEQ multiplex PCR, and TCRdb kept only the in-frame ones, dropping some. In the table there are approximately 200,000 clones, about 60% of which are singletons. This specimen was CD4+ T cells sorted from blood, taken at week 4, from a patient treated with tofacitinib. The receptor set was obtained from a human donor with alopecia areata.

V usage is TRBV29-1 and J usage is TRBJ2-5, with 7 nucleotides matching TRBD1. V was clipped by 5 bases and J by 4 bases; unmatched bases: 16. Per germline, CDR1 SQVTM and CDR2 ANQGSEA. The CDR3 sequence is 16 residues long. The CDR3 loop reads CSVPRQGGPLGETQYF. The CDR3 DNA reads as TGCAGCGTTCCAAGACAGGGTGGCCCGCTCGGAGAGACCCAGTACTTC.

The CDR3 region has the DNA TGTGCCTGGAGACCCGGGGAGAACACTGAAGCTTTCTTT. Its translation is CAWRPGENTEAFF. The chain is built from TRBV30 and TRBJ1-1; no reliable D call. V dropped 3 bases and J dropped 1 base, with 9 bases sitting between them. CDR3 size: 13 residues. CDR1 GTSNPN and CDR2 SVGIG come from the germline V gene (reference sequence).

The chain recombines TRBV29-1 with TRBJ2-7; 12 bases map to TRBD1. Trimming removed 6 bases from V and 7 bases from J; junction bases left unmatched: 13. This CDR3 comprises 15 residues. Germline assignment: CDR1 SQVTM and CDR2 ANQGSEA. The CDR3 reads CSVAGRGQGAGEQYF. CDR3 nucleotides: TGCAGCGTCGCGGGCCGGGGACAGGGGGCGGGTGAGCAGTACTTC.

The chain joins TRBV30 to TRBJ2-7, with 7 bases matching TRBD2. This CDR3 is built from 16 residues. Germline CDR1 is GTSNPN and CDR2 is SVGIG (reference sequence). V was pared by 2 bases and J by 7 bases, with 17 bases of the junction left unmatched. CDR3 loop: CAWSHLPGRESGEQYF. The DNA for the CDR3 is TGTGCCTGGAGTCATCTCCCGGGGAGGGAGTCGGGGGAGCAGTACTTC.

V is TRBV30 and J is TRBJ1-2; D is undetermined. Deletions cut 2 bases from V and 8 bases from J, with 9 bases between. The germline gives CDR1 GTSNPN, CDR2 SVGIG (reference sequence). The length of the CDR3 is 11 residues. Here the CDR3 DNA reads TGTGCCTGGAGTTCTTCTGGGGGCTACACCTTC. Encoded protein: CAWSSSGGYTF.

The V and J genes are TRBV23-1 and TRBJ2-7, with 7 bases aligning to TRBD1. TRBV23-1 falls under the ORF class, with uncertain function. V was clipped by 2 bases and J by 4 bases; unmatched bases: 11. The CDR3 has 16 residues. CDR3 coding DNA: TGCGCCAGCAGTCAAGGGCGTCCAGGGGGTTTTTACGAGCAGTACTTC. Translation gives CASSQGRPGGFYEQYF.

In regard to this clone: Other DNA sequences from this sample encode an identical CDR3 as well. J is TRBJ2-5 and V is TRBV30, with D uncertain. V lost 0 bases and J 4 bases, leaving 6 bases between the germline ends. CDR3 length: 12 residues. Germline V gene sequence: CDR1 GTSNPN, CDR2 SVGIG (reference sequence). The CDR3 DNA sequence: TGTGCCTGGAGTGTACTAAGAGAGACCCAGTACTTC. Translated: CAWSVLRETQYF. Full variable domain (outside the CDR3, taken from reference TRBV30 and TRBJ2-5): SQTIHQWPATLVQPVGSPLSLECTVEGTSNPNLYWYRQAAGRGLQLLFYSVGIGQISSEVPQNLSASRPQDRQFILSSKKLLLSDSGFYLCAWSVLRETQYFGPGTRLLVL.

J is TRBJ2-7 and V is TRBV5-6, with D maybe TRBD2 (5 bases). Germline CDR1 reads SGHDT; CDR2 reads YYEEEE. The CDR3 is 13 amino acids. Trimming left V 5 bases short and J 5 bases short, with 14 bases between. The CDR3 DNA reads as TGTGCCAGCAGTTGGACCCCGGAGGACGAGCAGTACTTC. Translation gives CASSWTPEDEQYF.

J is TRBJ1-1 and V is TRBV30; D is perhaps TRBD1 (5 bases). The V end lost 1 base, the J end lost 1 base, and 16 bases lay between the germline ends. CDR1 GTSNPN and CDR2 SVGIG come from the germline V gene (reference sequence). The CDR3 is made up of 16 amino acids. This chain's CDR3 is CAWSGRDRWGNTEAFF. CDR3 sequence (DNA): TGTGCCTGGAGTGGTCGGGACCGATGGGGGAACACTGAAGCTTTCTTT.